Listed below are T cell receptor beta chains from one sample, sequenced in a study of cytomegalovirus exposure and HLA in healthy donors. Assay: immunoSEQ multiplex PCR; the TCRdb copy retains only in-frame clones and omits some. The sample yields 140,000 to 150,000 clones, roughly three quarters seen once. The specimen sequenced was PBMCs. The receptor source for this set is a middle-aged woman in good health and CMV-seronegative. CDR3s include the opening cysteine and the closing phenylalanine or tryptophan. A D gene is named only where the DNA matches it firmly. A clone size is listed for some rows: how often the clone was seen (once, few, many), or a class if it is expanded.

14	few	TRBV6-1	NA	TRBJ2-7	TGTGCCAGCAGCCCCAGAGGCATTCAGTACGAGCAGTACTTC	CASSPRGIQYEQYF
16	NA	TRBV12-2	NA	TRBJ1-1	TGTGCAAGTCGCTTAGAGGGTCAGGGGGAGTACACTGAAGCTTTCTTT	CASRLEGQGEYTEAFF
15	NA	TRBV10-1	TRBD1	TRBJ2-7	TGCGCCAGGAGACTTCGGGACAGGGGATTGAACGAGCAGTACTTC	CARRLRDRGLNEQYF
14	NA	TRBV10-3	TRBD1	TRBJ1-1	TGTGCCATCAGTGTAATCGACAGGGGTACTGAAGCTTTCTTT	CAISVIDRGTEAFF
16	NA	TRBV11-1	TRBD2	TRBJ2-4	TGTGCCAGCAGCTTAGCCGGGACTAGCGGGGGAAACATTCAGTACTTC	CASSLAGTSGGNIQYF
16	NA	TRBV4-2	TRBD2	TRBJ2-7	TGTGCCAGCAGCCAAGGCACGGCGGGAGGGCCATACGAGCAGTACTTC	CASSQGTAGGPYEQYF
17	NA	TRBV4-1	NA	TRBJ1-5	TGCGCCAGCAGCCAAGTTTTAGGCAGGGCGATAGTGGGACCCCAGCATTTT	CASSQVLGRAIVGPQHF
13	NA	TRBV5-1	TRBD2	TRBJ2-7	TGCGCCAGCAGCTCTGGGGGGGGTATCGAGCAGTACTTC	CASSSGGGIEQYF
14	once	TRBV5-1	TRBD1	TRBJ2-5	TGCGCCAGCAGCACCGGGACAGCCAAAGAGACCCAGTACTTC	CASSTGTAKETQYF
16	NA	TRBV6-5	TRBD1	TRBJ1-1	TGTGCCAGCAGTTGGGGACTGACAGGGATGAACACTGAAGCTTTCTTT	CASSWGLTGMNTEAFF
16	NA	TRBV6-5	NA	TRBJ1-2	TGTGCCAGCAGCTACCTATTCTGGGGAGCTAACTATGGCTACACCTTC	CASSYLFWGANYGYTF
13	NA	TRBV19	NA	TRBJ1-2	TGTGCCAGTAGTATAGGACAGTACTATGGCTACACCTTC	CASSIGQYYGYTF
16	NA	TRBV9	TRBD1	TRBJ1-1	TGTGCCAGCAGCGTACAAGGGCAGGGGGCGCATAGTGAAGCTTTCTTT	CASSVQGQGAHSEAFF
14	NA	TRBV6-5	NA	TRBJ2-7	TGTGCCAGTACCTCGGGGGGCTTTACCTACGAGCAGTACTTC	CASTSGGFTYEQYF
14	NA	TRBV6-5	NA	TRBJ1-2	TGTGCCAGCAGTTACTGGGGAGGGAGCTATGGCTACACCTTC	CASSYWGGSYGYTF
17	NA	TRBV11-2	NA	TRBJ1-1	TGTGCCAGCAGCTTAGTCCCTTTTTCAGGGGCCAACACTGAAGCTTTCTTT	CASSLVPFSGANTEAFF
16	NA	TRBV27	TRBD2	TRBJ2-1	TGTGCCAGCAGTACACACGGGACTAGCGGGAGTACAAAGCAGTTCTTC	CASSTHGTSGSTKQFF
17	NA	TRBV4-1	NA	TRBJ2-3	TGCGCCAGCAGCCAAGATCCTCTAGGAATGGGCACAGATACGCAGTATTTT	CASSQDPLGMGTDTQYF
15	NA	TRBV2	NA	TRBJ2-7	TGTGCCAGCAGTGAACGGACTTCGGTCTCCTACGAGCAGTACTTC	CASSERTSVSYEQYF
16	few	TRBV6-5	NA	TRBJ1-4	TGTGCCAGCAGTTACTCTGGATCTGGGCCAGCAGAAAAACTGTTTTTT	CASSYSGSGPAEKLFF
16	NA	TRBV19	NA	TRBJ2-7	TGTGCCAGTAGTATGTGGGTTGGAGGAACAACCTACGAGCAGTACTTC	CASSMWVGGTTYEQYF
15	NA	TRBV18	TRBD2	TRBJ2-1	TGTGCCAGCTCGCGGGGACTAGCGGGAGAATGGGAGCAGTTCTTC	CASSRGLAGEWEQFF
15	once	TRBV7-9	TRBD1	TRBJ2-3	TGTGCCAGCAGCTCTATACAGGGGGCCACAGATACGCAGTATTTT	CASSSIQGATDTQYF
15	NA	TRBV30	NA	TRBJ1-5	TGTGCCTGGAGCAGATCGGGAAGAGGCAATCAGCCCCAGCATTTT	CAWSRSGRGNQPQHF
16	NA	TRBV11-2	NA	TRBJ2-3	TGTGCCAGCAGCTTTTATGGCAGGCCTAGCACAGATACGCAGTATTTT	CASSFYGRPSTDTQYF
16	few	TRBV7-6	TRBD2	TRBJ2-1	TGTGCCAGCAGCTTCCTTTTGGGTAGCGGGAGCAATGAGCAGTTCTTC	CASSFLLGSGSNEQFF
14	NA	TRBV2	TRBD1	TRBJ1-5	TGTGCCATGCGGACAGGGTTGGGCAATCAGCCCCAGCATTTT	CAMRTGLGNQPQHF
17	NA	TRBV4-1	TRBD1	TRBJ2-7	TGCGCCAGCAGCCAAGCCCTGACAGGGGGCATAACCTACGAGCAGTACTTC	CASSQALTGGITYEQYF
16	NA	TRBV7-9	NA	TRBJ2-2	TGTGCCAGCAGCTTACAATTCAGGGAGGACACCGGGGAGCTGTTTTTT	CASSLQFREDTGELFF
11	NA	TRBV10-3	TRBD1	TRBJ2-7	TGTGCCATCACCCTACAGGGGGAGCAGTACTTC	CAITLQGEQYF
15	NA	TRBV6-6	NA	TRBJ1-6	TGTGCCAGCAGTTACTCGAGTCAGGCGAATTCACCCCTCCACTTT	CASSYSSQANSPLHF
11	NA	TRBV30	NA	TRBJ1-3	TGTGCCTGGGCCGGTGGAAACACCATATATTTT	CAWAGGNTIYF
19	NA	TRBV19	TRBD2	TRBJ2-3	TGTGCCAGTAGTATAGGCCTAGCGGGGGGGTGGACCCTCCCAGATACGCAGTATTTT	CASSIGLAGGWTLPDTQYF
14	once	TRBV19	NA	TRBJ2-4	TGTGCCAGTAGCGACACCGGAGCCAAAAACATTCAGTACTTC	CASSDTGAKNIQYF
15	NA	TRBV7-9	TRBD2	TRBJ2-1	TGTTCCAGCAGCTTAGGAGGAGGGAGGGAGGATGAGCAGTTCTTC	CSSSLGGGREDEQFF
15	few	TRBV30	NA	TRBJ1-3	TGTGCCTGGCAGAGCGGGACCTCCTCTGGAAACACCATATATTTT	CAWQSGTSSGNTIYF
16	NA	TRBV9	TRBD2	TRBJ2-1	TGTGCCAGCAGCCTTAGAAGCGGGGTTTTATACAATGAGCAGTTCTTC	CASSLRSGVLYNEQFF
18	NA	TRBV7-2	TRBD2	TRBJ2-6	TGTGCCAGCAGCCTCCATGGACTAGCGGGGACTGGGGCCAACGTCCTGACTTTC	CASSLHGLAGTGANVLTF
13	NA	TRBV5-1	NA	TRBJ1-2	TGCGCCAGCAGCTTGGACAGGATCGGTGGCTACACCTTC	CASSLDRIGGYTF
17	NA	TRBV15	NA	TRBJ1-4	TGTGCCACCAGCAGAGATAGGGAGTTCCGAACTAATGAAAAACTGTTTTTT	CATSRDREFRTNEKLFF
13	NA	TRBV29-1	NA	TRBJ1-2	TGCAGCGTTTCATCGCCTATTATTTATGGCTACACCTTC	CSVSSPIIYGYTF
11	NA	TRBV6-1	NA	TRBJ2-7	TGTGCCAGCAGTGCGTCCTACGAGCAGTACTTC	CASSASYEQYF
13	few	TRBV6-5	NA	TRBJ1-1	TGTGCCAGCAGTTACTCCTCGAACACTGAAGCTTTCTTT	CASSYSSNTEAFF
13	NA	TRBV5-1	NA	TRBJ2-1	TGCGCCAGCAGCTTACAAGGGGAGGATGAGCAGTTCTTC	CASSLQGEDEQFF
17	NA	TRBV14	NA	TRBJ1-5	TGTGCCAGCAGCCAAGCTCAGGGCGGTAGGGGAGGGCAGCCCCAGCATTTT	CASSQAQGGRGGQPQHF
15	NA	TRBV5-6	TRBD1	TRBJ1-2	TGTGCCAGCAGGAGGAGGGGGGGACAGGGGAAAGGCTACACCTTC	CASRRRGGQGKGYTF
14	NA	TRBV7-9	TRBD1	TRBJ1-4	TGTGCCAGCAGCCCCCGACAGGGGAGGGAAAAACTGTTTTTT	CASSPRQGREKLFF
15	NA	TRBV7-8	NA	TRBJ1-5	TGTGCCAGCAGCTTATTGTCGATGGCCCATCAGCCCCAGCATTTT	CASSLLSMAHQPQHF
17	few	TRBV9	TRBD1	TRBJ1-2	TGTGCCAGCAGCGTAGCTACGCAGGGGGATATCTTCTATGGCTACACCTTC	CASSVATQGDIFYGYTF
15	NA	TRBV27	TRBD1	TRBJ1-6	TGTGCCAGCAGTTCATCAGGGGGTTGGAATTCACCCCTCCACTTT	CASSSSGGWNSPLHF
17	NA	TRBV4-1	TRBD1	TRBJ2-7	TGCGCCAGCAGCCAAGATGGAGAAAGGGACAGGGTCTACGAGCAGTACTTC	CASSQDGERDRVYEQYF
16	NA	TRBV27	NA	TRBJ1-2	TGTGCCAGCAGTTTCCGGCAGGGCCCTCAGTTTTATGGCTACACCTTC	CASSFRQGPQFYGYTF
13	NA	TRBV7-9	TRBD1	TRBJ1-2	TGTTCCAGCAGCGAGCAGGGGGACTATGGCTACACCTTC	CSSSEQGDYGYTF
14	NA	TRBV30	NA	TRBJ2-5	TGTGCCTGGAGTCCCGCGGGCCTCCAAGAGACCCAGTACTTC	CAWSPAGLQETQYF
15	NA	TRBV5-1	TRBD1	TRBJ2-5	TGCGCCAGCAGCTTGTTAGTCAGGGGGCGAGAGACCCAGTACTTC	CASSLLVRGRETQYF
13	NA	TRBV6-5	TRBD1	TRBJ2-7	TGTGCCAAGACAAGACAGGGTTGGTACGAGCAGTACTTC	CAKTRQGWYEQYF